This passage covers 25 T cell receptor beta chains from one sample sequenced in a study of control samples from healthy donors and cancer patients. Sequencing was performed with immunoSEQ multiplex PCR; in TCRdb, only in-frame clones are kept and a portion is missing. The data show around 150,000 clones, with under 96% seen just once and over 1% held by the top ten. The source material was blood. The origin of the receptors is a young woman in good health.

This sequence joins TRBV11-2 and TRBJ1-1; 8 bases line up with TRBD1. The CDR3 has 16 amino acids. Trimming cost V 3 bases and J 4 bases; bases outside gene matches: 10. Germline V CDR1 and CDR2: SGHAT, FQNNGV. CDR3 loop: CASSFGQGARSTEAFF. In DNA, the CDR3 is TGTGCCAGCAGCTTCGGCCAGGGGGCGCGATCCACTGAAGCTTTCTTT.

V gene TRBV2 combines with J gene TRBJ2-1; maybe TRBD2 (6 bases). V was shortened by 7 bases and J by 0 bases, with 13 bases between the two germline ends. Germline CDR1 reads SNHLY; CDR2 reads FYNNEI. This CDR3 comprises 15 residues. CDR3 sequence (DNA): TGTGCCAGCAACCAGGAACTAGCCTCCTACAATGAGCAGTTCTTC. Translation gives CASNQELASYNEQFF.

This chain connects TRBV28 to TRBJ2-7, with 12 nucleotides matching TRBD1. The CDR3 is 13 residues long. The germline CDR1 and CDR2 sequences are MDHEN and SYDVKM. J gave up 4 bases and V 10 bases, and 5 bases lay outside the gene matches. The CDR3 here is CATRDRGPYEQYF. Here the CDR3 DNA reads TGTGCCACCAGGGACAGGGGGCCTTACGAGCAGTACTTC.

This chain uses TRBV5-1 with TRBJ2-7; no firm D call. The V end lost 0 bases, the J end lost 3 bases, and 7 bases lay between the germline ends. This CDR3 comprises 13 residues. In germline, CDR1 is SGHRS, CDR2 YFSETQ. The CDR3 nucleotides read TGCGCCAGCAGCTTGGGCCCGGGCTACGAGCAGTACTTC. Encoded protein: CASSLGPGYEQYF. The complete variable domain, with remaining parts taken from reference TRBV5-1 and TRBJ2-7, reads KAGVTQTPRYLIKTRGQQVTLSCSPISGHRSVSWYQQTPGQGLQFLFEYFSETQRNKGNFPGRFSGRQFSNSRSEMNVSTLELGDSALYLCASSLGPGYEQYFGPGTRLTVT.

This rearrangement joins TRBV4-1 to TRBJ1-1; 9 nucleotides line up with TRBD1. The CDR3 contains 15 residues. V lost 4 bases and J lost 3; bases outside the gene matches: 6. CDR1 MGHRA and CDR2 YSYEKL come from the germline V gene. DNA for the CDR3: TGCGCCAGCAGCCGGAGAGACAGGGGGGACACTGAAGCTTTCTTT. It encodes CASSRRDRGDTEAFF.

This chain connects TRBV19 to TRBJ2-2; D is ambiguous. The germline V and J ends were trimmed by 3 bases and 2 bases, with 13 bases remaining between them. The CDR3 extends over 16 amino acids. The germline CDR1 and CDR2 sequences are LNHDA and SQIVND (reference sequence). CDR3: CASSIPQVRNTGELFF. CDR3 coding DNA: TGTGCCAGTAGTATCCCCCAGGTGCGAAACACCGGGGAGCTGTTTTTT.

This chain uses TRBV3-1 (or the pseudogene TRBV3-2) with TRBJ1-1; maybe TRBD1 (5 bases). V lost 2 bases and J lost 0, with 16 bases in between. CDR3 length: 17 amino acids. Germline CDR1 is LGHDT and CDR2 is YNNKEL (reference sequence). CDR3 in DNA: TGTGCCAGCAGCCAATCTCGCGGGGGGGGGATGAACACTGAAGCTTTCTTT. Its translation is CASSQSRGGGMNTEAFF.

The V and J genes are TRBV5-1 and TRBJ1-1, with TRBD1 as a possible D gene (6 bases). The CDR3 spans 16 residues. Germline CDR1 reads SGHRS; CDR2 reads YFSETQ. V lost 4 bases, J lost 0 bases, and 16 bases lay in between. The CDR3 bases are TGCGCCAGCAGCATCCAGACAGGAGCTCTGAACACTGAAGCTTTCTTT. Protein: CASSIQTGALNTEAFF.

The chain joins TRBV7-2 to TRBJ1-3; no clear D. V lost 3 bases and J lost 0, with 6 bases in between. The CDR3 sequence is 14 residues long. Germline lookup yields CDR1 SGHTA and CDR2 FQGNSA. The chain's CDR3 is CASSFRSSGNTIYF. CDR3 in DNA: TGTGCCAGCAGCTTTCGCTCCTCTGGAAACACCATATATTTT.

The chain uses TRBV28 and TRBJ1-1, with 8 bases identical to TRBD1. Losses at the gene ends were 10 bases for V and 10 bases for J; bases not matched to a gene: 11. The CDR3 loop spans 12 amino acids. From germline, CDR1 is MDHEN and CDR2 SYDVKM. The CDR3 DNA sequence: TGTGCCACCGGGGACAGGTTTGGTGTAGCTTTCTTT. It translates to CATGDRFGVAFF.

The gene calls are TRBV2 and TRBJ1-2, with D unclear. CDR3 length: 16 residues. CDR1 and CDR2 (germline): SNHLY, FYNNEI. V lost 1 base and J lost 3, with 15 bases in between. CDR3 DNA sequence: TGTGCCAGCAGTGAAGGCGCAGCCTTGGGCTACTATGGCTACACCTTC. Its translation is CASSEGAALGYYGYTF.

The chain combines TRBV11-2 with TRBJ2-7; 8 nucleotides agree with TRBD2. Germline trimming cut 1 base from V and 4 bases from J; bases unmatched to any gene: 9. This CDR3 is built from 16 residues. In germline, CDR1 is SGHAT, CDR2 FQNNGV. CDR3 residues: CASSLAGTRDLYEQYF. The CDR3 DNA sequence: TGTGCCAGCAGCTTAGCCGGGACTAGAGATCTGTACGAGCAGTACTTC.

A remark on this clone: A junction boundary mismatches the germline segment, possibly from a read error. The chain employs TRBV11-3 and TRBJ1-1; possible D gene TRBD1, 6 bases. The CDR3 extends over 14 amino acids. Germline V gives CDR1 SGHNT, CDR2 YENEEA. The CDR3 sequence is CASSLRGSYTEAFF. The DNA of the CDR3 is TGTGCCAGCAGCTTGAGGGGGTCCTACACAGAAGCTTTCTTT. Full variable domain (remainder filled in from reference TRBV11-3 and TRBJ1-1): EAGVVQSPRYKIIEKKQPVAFWCNPISGHNTLYWYLQNLGQGPELLIRYENEEAVDDSQLPKDRFSAERLKGVDSTLKIQPAELGDSAVYLCASSLRGSYTEAFFGQGTRLTVV.

The DNA of the CDR3 is TGTGCCAGCAGCCAACATCCGGGACTAGCGGGGGGCCAAGAGACCCAGTACTTC. Its translation is CASSQHPGLAGGQETQYF. The rearrangement links TRBV4-2 to TRBJ2-5, with TRBD2 identical over 15 bases. CDR3 length: 18 amino acids. Germline-derived CDR1 and CDR2 are LGHNA and YNFKEQ. The trim removed 2 bases at V and 1 base at J, leaving 5 bases unmatched.

V and J are TRBV29-1 and TRBJ1-1; D remains unclear. The germline V and J ends were trimmed by 0 bases and 4 bases, with 3 bases remaining between them. The CDR3 sequence is 11 residues long. Germline V CDR1 and CDR2: SQVTM, ANQGSEA. CDR3 protein: CSVEDGTEAFF. CDR3 DNA: TGCAGCGTTGAAGATGGCACTGAAGCTTTCTTT.

The chain recombines TRBV27 with TRBJ2-1, with 7 nucleotides matching TRBD1. The CDR3 runs 13 residues. CDR1 MNHEY and CDR2 SMNVEV come from the germline V gene (reference sequence). CDR3 coding DNA: TGTGCTTCAAGACAGGGATGGGTTGATGAGCAGTTCTTC. This translates into CASRQGWVDEQFF.

This chain connects TRBV27 to TRBJ2-1; 8 bases are shared with TRBD1. This CDR3 has 12 residues. V lost 4 bases and J lost 8; bases outside the gene matches: 1. Germline assignment: CDR1 MNHEY and CDR2 SMNVEV (reference sequence). The DNA of the CDR3 is TGTGCCAGCAGTTACAGGGGGGATGAGCAGTTCTTC. Translating it yields CASSYRGDEQFF.

V gene TRBV5-1 combines with J gene TRBJ1-1; D is undetermined. CDR3 length: 15 amino acids. Germline CDR1 SGHRS, CDR2 YFSETQ. Trimming pared 0 bases from V and 0 bases from J, leaving 9 bases between. The CDR3 DNA follows: TGCGCCAGCAGCTTGGGTGGGTTCATGAACACTGAAGCTTTCTTT. Encoded protein: CASSLGGFMNTEAFF.

The chain carries TRBV28 and TRBJ1-1, with D possibly TRBD1 on 6 matching bases. CDR3 length equals 15 residues. Trimming removed 7 bases at V and 6 bases at J, with 21 bases between. CDR1 is MDHEN and CDR2 is SYDVKM in the germline V gene. Here the CDR3 reads CASTLHQGRRSEAFF. DNA for the CDR3: TGTGCCAGCACCCTCCACCAGGGGCGGCGGTCTGAAGCTTTCTTT.

The chain has TRBV7-8 and TRBJ1-5; TRBD1 might be the D (5 bases). CDR1 SGHVS and CDR2 FQNEAQ come from the germline V gene. There are 15 residues in the CDR3. The V gene lost 2 bases and the J gene lost 2 bases, with 10 bases spanning the gap. CDR3 coding DNA: TGTGCCAGCAGCTTATTTCAGGGTGGCAATCAGCCCCAGCATTTT. Protein sequence: CASSLFQGGNQPQHF.

This clone showed up many times. V usage is TRBV6-5 and J usage is TRBJ2-7; TRBD2 matches at 8 bases. Germline V gene sequence: CDR1 MNHEY, CDR2 SVGAGI. Trimming at V came to 8 bases and at J to 5 bases, leaving 8 bases not matched to a gene. The CDR3 is made up of 13 amino acids. The CDR3 sequence is CASSERESHEQYF. The CDR3, as DNA: TGTGCCAGCTCAGAGCGGGAGAGCCACGAGCAGTACTTC.

This chain uses TRBV20-1 with TRBJ2-1; possible D gene TRBD2, 5 bases. Trimming cost V 6 bases and J 7 bases, with 7 bases left between them. The germline gives CDR1 DFQATT, CDR2 SNEGSKA (reference sequence). The CDR3 length is 10 residues. CDR3 sequence (DNA): TGCAGTGCGAGGGAGAATGAGCAGTTCTTC. Amino acid sequence: CSARENEQFF.

A single count supports this clone. The J gene is TRBJ1-3, the V gene TRBV5-6; 12 bases agree with TRBD1. CDR3 length: 16 amino acids. V lost 3 bases, J lost 4 bases, and 5 bases stayed unmatched. Germline lookup yields CDR1 SGHDT and CDR2 YYEEEE. The chain's CDR3 is CASSWGQGARGNTIYF. CDR3 in DNA: TGTGCCAGCAGCTGGGGACAGGGGGCTCGCGGAAACACCATATATTTT.

This clone was seen just once. The CDR3 region is CASSVGLAGEIGGELFF. Written as DNA, the CDR3 is TGTGCCAGCAGCGTAGGACTAGCGGGAGAAATAGGCGGGGAGCTGTTTTTT. The rearrangement joins TRBV9 to TRBJ2-2; 12 bases line up with TRBD2. Trimming cost V 0 bases and J 7 bases; bases outside gene matches: 7. The CDR3 spans 17 residues. The V gene's germline CDR1 is SGDLS and CDR2 YYNGEE.

V gene TRBV3-1 (or the pseudogene TRBV3-2) combines with J gene TRBJ1-5, with D possibly being TRBD1 (6 bases). The V and J ends lost 1 base and 0 bases respectively, with 10 bases between them. The germline gives CDR1 LGHDT, CDR2 YNNKEL (reference sequence). The CDR3 covers 16 residues. The CDR3 DNA follows: TGTGCCAGCAGCCAAGCCGGACAGAATAGCAATCAGCCCCAGCATTTT. Its translation: CASSQAGQNSNQPQHF.